The next 25 T cell receptor beta chains were all read from a single sample in a study of blood T cell repertoires in COVID-19. Sequencing was performed with immunoSEQ multiplex PCR; in TCRdb, only in-frame clones are kept and a portion is missing. The table shows about 140,000 clones, with around 81% occurring only once. The specimen sequenced was peripheral blood. The receptor set was obtained from a human donor in a cohort sampled during active COVID-19.

This chain uses TRBV19 with TRBJ2-2; D may be TRBD1 (6 bases). V lost 10 bases to trimming and J lost 5 bases, with 20 bases between them. Germline V gene sequence: CDR1 LNHDA, CDR2 SQIVND (reference sequence). CDR3 length equals 15 residues. The CDR3 is CATLEPRGVTGELFF. CDR3 in DNA: TGTGCCACCCTAGAGCCCAGGGGAGTAACCGGGGAGCTGTTTTTT.

This clone came up once. The chain has TRBV30 and TRBJ1-5; D unresolved. The CDR3 runs 12 residues. Trimming removed 6 bases at V and 2 bases at J, with 8 bases between. CDR1 is GTSNPN and CDR2 is SVGIG in the germline V gene (reference sequence). The CDR3 DNA reads TGTGCCTGTCGGGTGGGCAATCAGCCCCAGCATTTT. This sequence encodes CACRVGNQPQHF.

The V call is TRBV19, the J call TRBJ2-1; TRBD2 matches 13 bases. J gave up 0 bases and V 3 bases, and 8 bases lay outside the gene matches. The CDR3 contains 19 residues. Germline loops: CDR1 LNHDA, CDR2 SQIVND (reference sequence). The CDR3 reads CASSIGTSGGASSYNEQFF. DNA for the CDR3: TGTGCCAGTAGTATCGGTACTAGCGGGGGGGCGAGCTCCTACAATGAGCAGTTCTTC. The entire variable domain, with the rest obtained from reference TRBV19 and TRBJ2-1, is as follows: DGGITQSPKYLFRKEGQNVTLSCEQNLNHDAMYWYRQDPGQGLRLIYYSQIVNDFQKGDIAEGYSVSREKKESFPLTVTSAQKNPTAFYLCASSIGTSGGASSYNEQFFGPGTRLTVL.

The chain uses TRBV7-9 and TRBJ2-4; possible D gene TRBD2, 6 bases. This CDR3 has 13 residues. Per germline, CDR1 SEHNR and CDR2 FQNEAQ (reference sequence). Trimming left V 1 base short and J 8 bases short, with 9 bases between. The CDR3 reads CASSLDGGDIQYF. CDR3 in DNA: TGTGCCAGCAGCTTAGACGGGGGAGACATTCAGTACTTC. Full variable domain (outside the CDR3, taken from reference TRBV7-9 and TRBJ2-4): DTGVSQNPRHKITKRGQNVTFRCDPISEHNRLYWYRQTLGQGPEFLTYFQNEAQLEKSRLLSDRFSAERPKGSFSTLEIQRTEQGDSAMYLCASSLDGGDIQYFGAGTRLSVL.

The gene calls are TRBV2 and TRBJ1-2; perhaps TRBD1 as D (5 bases). The V end was cut by 3 bases, the J end by 1 base, with 9 bases between. Germline V gene sequence: CDR1 SNHLY, CDR2 FYNNEI. The CDR3 spans 14 residues. In nucleotides, the CDR3 is TGTGCCAGCAGTGACGGGGGTATTAACTATGGCTACACCTTC. Amino acid sequence: CASSDGGINYGYTF.

This clone was seen only a few times. The V call is TRBV18, the J call TRBJ1-5; 10 bases align to TRBD1. The CDR3 has 14 amino acids. The germline V gene encodes CDR1 KGHSH and CDR2 LQKENI. Losses at the gene ends were 5 bases for V and 7 bases for J; bases not matched to a gene: 5. For the CDR3, the DNA is TGTGCCAGCTCAACGGGACAGGGGATCCAGCCCCAGCATTTT. Translated: CASSTGQGIQPQHF.

The rearrangement uses TRBV9 and TRBJ1-1, with 7 bases fitting TRBD1. Germline values: CDR1 SGDLS, CDR2 YYNGEE. CDR3 size: 17 residues. With 1 base clipped from V and 2 bases from J, the junction kept 11 bases outside the gene matches. Written as DNA, the CDR3 is TGTGCCAGCAGCGTATCCCCCCCAGGGGGTGATAACACTGAAGCTTTCTTT. This sequence encodes CASSVSPPGGDNTEAFF.

The J gene is TRBJ2-1, the V gene TRBV7-9; 12 nucleotides agree with TRBD2. CDR3 length: 15 residues. Per the germline V gene, CDR1 is SEHNR and CDR2 is FQNEAQ (reference sequence). The ends lost 5 bases at V and 10 bases at J; junction bases unmatched: 9. CDR3 DNA sequence: TGTGCCAGCAGCCCTAGCGGGGGGGCTGCAGAAGAGCAGTTCTTC. Translation gives CASSPSGGAAEEQFF.

This rearrangement joins TRBV5-1 to TRBJ1-6, with no clear D. The length of the CDR3 is 13 residues. V lost 0 bases to trimming and J lost 10 bases, with 8 bases between them. Germline CDR1 reads SGHRS; CDR2 reads YFSETQ. As DNA, the CDR3 is TGCGCCAGCAGCTTGGCCTCTCGGTCACCCCTCCACTTT. Protein sequence: CASSLASRSPLHF.

The V and J genes are TRBV19 and TRBJ1-6; no firm D call. The CDR3 runs to 14 residues. The V and J ends lost 3 bases and 8 bases respectively, with 11 bases between them. Germline V gene sequence: CDR1 LNHDA, CDR2 SQIVND (reference sequence). The chain's CDR3 is CASSIGDWDSPLHF. The CDR3 DNA is TGTGCCAGTAGTATCGGTGACTGGGATTCACCCCTCCACTTT.

The chain has TRBV18 and TRBJ1-1; D uncertain. Germline V gene data show CDR1 as KGHSH and CDR2 as LQKENI. There are 14 residues in the CDR3. Trimming shortened V by 3 bases and J by 2 bases, and 10 bases separated the two germline ends. As DNA, the CDR3 is TGTGCCAGCTCACCCATGCAGGTCAACACTGAAGCTTTCTTT. Amino acid sequence: CASSPMQVNTEAFF.

V and J are TRBV19 and TRBJ1-5; TRBD1 matches at 9 bases. CDR1 and CDR2 from the germline V gene are LNHDA and SQIVND (reference sequence). After removal of 7 bases from V and 6 bases from J, the junction contained 13 bases not matched to a gene. This CDR3 comprises 16 residues. Here the CDR3 reads CASTHGPDRGGQPQHF. CDR3 coding DNA: TGTGCCAGTACCCATGGCCCCGACAGGGGGGGTCAGCCCCAGCATTTT. The entire variable domain, with the rest obtained from reference TRBV19 and TRBJ1-5, is as follows: DGGITQSPKYLFRKEGQNVTLSCEQNLNHDAMYWYRQDPGQGLRLIYYSQIVNDFQKGDIAEGYSVSREKKESFPLTVTSAQKNPTAFYLCASTHGPDRGGQPQHFGDGTRLSIL.

The chain links TRBV6-5 to TRBJ1-5; weak D call: TRBD1 (5 bases). Germline CDR1 MNHEY, CDR2 SVGAGI. Trimming removed 6 bases at V and 6 bases at J, with 12 bases between. The CDR3 is made up of 13 amino acids. The CDR3 region has the DNA TGTGCCAGCAGCAATCCCGGGGGTCAGCCCCAGCATTTT. It is translated as CASSNPGGQPQHF.

This clone was recorded a few times. The chain is built from TRBV5-6 and TRBJ1-2; D may be TRBD1 (5 bases). CDR3 size: 15 residues. The germline V and J ends were trimmed by 1 base and 6 bases, with 16 bases remaining between them. Germline CDR1 SGHDT, CDR2 YYEEEE. The CDR3 coding sequence is TGTGCCAGCAGCTTGTATTTCGCAGGGAAGGATGGCTACACCTTC. Its translation is CASSLYFAGKDGYTF.

The chain uses TRBV4-1 and TRBJ2-7, with a weak D call TRBD1 (6 bases). Germline V gives CDR1 MGHRA, CDR2 YSYEKL. This CDR3 has 16 residues. The ends were cut back, 1 base at V and 5 bases at J, with 18 bases in the middle. In DNA, the CDR3 is TGCGCCAGCAGCCAAGCTTGGGCAGGGGCCAGCAACGAGCAGTACTTC. It translates to CASSQAWAGASNEQYF.

The V gene is TRBV5-1, the J gene TRBJ2-3, with D perhaps matching TRBD2 (5 bases). Germline values: CDR1 SGHRS, CDR2 YFSETQ. V lost 5 bases and J lost 0, with 16 bases in between. This CDR3 contains 16 residues. CDR3 nucleotide sequence: TGCGCCAGCAGTACCGGGGTTGACGCTAGCACAGATACGCAGTATTTT. This gives the protein CASSTGVDASTDTQYF.

The rearrangement links TRBV5-4 to TRBJ2-2; 10 bases line up with TRBD2. Germline lookup yields CDR1 SGHNT and CDR2 YYREEE (reference sequence). V gave up 4 bases and J gave up 2 bases; unmatched junction bases: 5. The CDR3 is 16 residues long. The CDR3 protein is CASSGGTSVNTGELFF. The CDR3 region has the DNA TGTGCCAGCAGCGGCGGGACTAGCGTTAACACCGGGGAGCTGTTTTTT.

The CDR3 here is CASSATGNEQYF. The CDR3 coding sequence is TGTGCCAGCAGCGCGACAGGGAACGAGCAGTACTTC. The V call is TRBV3-1 (or the pseudogene TRBV3-2), the J call TRBJ2-7, with TRBD1 matching 7 bases. Losses at the gene ends were 5 bases for V and 5 bases for J; bases not matched to a gene: 3. The CDR3 has 12 amino acids. In germline, CDR1 is LGHDT, CDR2 YNNKEL (reference sequence).

The rearrangement uses TRBV18 and TRBJ1-5; D unclear. The CDR3 is 15 residues long. V was clipped by 4 bases and J by 2 bases, with 12 bases between them. Germline loops: CDR1 KGHSH, CDR2 LQKENI. Here the CDR3 reads CASSLNRGGNQPQHF. CDR3 sequence (DNA): TGTGCCAGCTCACTAAACCGGGGTGGCAATCAGCCCCAGCATTTT.

The chain is built from TRBV7-6 and TRBJ1-1, with TRBD1 matching over 7 bases. Losses at the gene ends were 6 bases for V and 5 bases for J; bases not matched to a gene: 6. CDR3 length: 13 residues. The germline gives CDR1 SGHVS, CDR2 FNYEAQ. CDR3 nucleotide sequence: TGTGCCAGCAGTTTATCGGGACAGACTGAAGCTTTCTTT. Its protein product is CASSLSGQTEAFF.

This clone was recorded once. The gene calls are TRBV6-5 and TRBJ1-5, with D unclear. The CDR3 length is 12 residues. Germline CDR1 MNHEY, CDR2 SVGAGI. Trimming took 6 bases from V and 6 from J, leaving 9 bases between them. The CDR3 is CASRDRGQPQHF. The CDR3, as DNA: TGTGCCAGCAGGGACCGGGGTCAGCCCCAGCATTTT.

The chain employs TRBV2 and TRBJ2-7, with unresolved D. The CDR3 extends over 11 amino acids. Germline assignment: CDR1 SNHLY and CDR2 FYNNEI. V gave up 6 bases and J gave up 3 bases, with 6 bases separating them. CDR3 protein: CASRSGYEQYF. Written as DNA, the CDR3 is TGTGCCAGCAGATCCGGCTACGAGCAGTACTTC.

The chain recombines TRBV5-8 with TRBJ2-5, with TRBD2 matching 12 bases. The CDR3 loop spans 17 amino acids. CDR1 is SGHTS and CDR2 is YDEGEE in the germline V gene. Losses at the gene ends were 0 bases for V and 3 bases for J; bases not matched to a gene: 6. CDR3 protein: CASSLGRGLAGEETQYF. CDR3 nucleotide sequence: TGTGCCAGCAGCTTGGGGAGGGGACTAGCGGGTGAAGAGACCCAGTACTTC.

The V and J genes are TRBV4-1 and TRBJ2-7; D gene ambiguous. Germline CDR1 MGHRA, CDR2 YSYEKL. With 2 bases removed from V and 3 bases from J, the gap between germline ends came to 20 bases. The length of the CDR3 is 17 residues. The DNA for the CDR3 is TGCGCCAGCAGCCAACGCCCTTCCACAGAGTACGACTACGAGCAGTACTTC. Its translation is CASSQRPSTEYDYEQYF.

The V call is TRBV5-5, the J call TRBJ2-3, with D tentatively TRBD1 (6 bases). The CDR3 totals 13 residues. CDR1 and CDR2 (germline): SGHKS, YYEKEE (reference sequence). Trimming cost V 2 bases and J 5 bases, with 9 bases left between them. The CDR3 sequence is CASSLVGGDTQYF. The CDR3 bases are TGTGCCAGCAGCTTAGTAGGGGGAGATACGCAGTATTTT.